The clone carrying this T cell receptor (beta chain) has more than one count but fewer than ten. The sample carries other DNA sequences with the same CDR3. The data are from a study of cytomegalovirus exposure and HLA in healthy donors. 60 Vbeta and 13 Jbeta primers were used in PCR. TCRdb's table, derived via immunoSEQ multiplex PCR, lists solely in-frame clones and lacks some. The table has 130,000 or so clones, roughly 81% seen once. The sequencing sample was made of PBMCs. The source is a female donor in good health and CMV-seronegative.

The CDR3 region has the DNA TGCGCCAGCAGCTTGGGAGGGAATGAAAAACTGTTTTTT. Translated, it gives CASSLGGNEKLFF. The chain joins TRBV5-1 to TRBJ1-4, with D hard to call. This CDR3 is built from 13 residues. Germline CDR1 is SGHRS and CDR2 is YFSETQ. The V and J ends lost 0 bases and 5 bases respectively, with 5 bases between them.